A selection of T cell receptor beta chains follows, all from one sample in a study of blood T cell repertoires in COVID-19. Clones were sequenced by immunoSEQ multiplex PCR, and TCRdb holds only the in-frame ones, with some missing. The sample shows 13,000 to 15,000 clones, around nine tenths of them seen only once. The source material was peripheral blood. Receptors originate from a human donor in a cohort sampled during active COVID-19. The CDR3 runs from the conserved cysteine through the conserved F or W. The order of the fields is D gene, V gene, CDR3 length, clone size, J gene, CDR3 DNA, CDR3 protein. The D gene is left open where the match is weak. A row's size may be missing; if present it is once, few, many or a size class.

D gene: TRBD2
V gene: TRBV5-6
CDR3 length: 12
clone size: .
J gene: TRBJ2-1
CDR3 DNA: TGTGCCAGCAGCCTACCGACTAGCGAGCAGTTCTTC
CDR3 protein: CASSLPTSEQFF

D gene: .
V gene: TRBV15
CDR3 length: 13
clone size: .
J gene: TRBJ1-1
CDR3 DNA: TGTGCCACCAAAGAGGGAGGAGAGACTGAAGCTTTCTTT
CDR3 protein: CATKEGGETEAFF

D gene: .
V gene: TRBV6-5
CDR3 length: 15
clone size: .
J gene: TRBJ1-2
CDR3 DNA: TGTGCCAGTGAACTAACGACAGATGCTGGCTATGGCTACACCTTC
CDR3 protein: CASELTTDAGYGYTF

D gene: .
V gene: TRBV29-1
CDR3 length: 14
clone size: .
J gene: TRBJ2-3
CDR3 DNA: TGCAGCGTTGAAATGGTCGGCGCGGCAGATACGCAGTATTTT
CDR3 protein: CSVEMVGAADTQYF

D gene: TRBD1
V gene: TRBV27
CDR3 length: 17
clone size: .
J gene: TRBJ2-1
CDR3 DNA: TGTGCCAGCAGTTACGGACAGGGGCCCTACTCCTACAATGAGCAGTTCTTC
CDR3 protein: CASSYGQGPYSYNEQFF

D gene: .
V gene: TRBV6-1
CDR3 length: 15
clone size: .
J gene: TRBJ1-5
CDR3 DNA: TGTGCCAGCGGGGGCGGGCAGTATAGCAATCAGCCCCAGCATTTT
CDR3 protein: CASGGGQYSNQPQHF

D gene: .
V gene: TRBV6-5
CDR3 length: 13
clone size: few
J gene: TRBJ2-7
CDR3 DNA: TGTGCCAGCAGTTACATAAGCTCTCGGGAGCAGTACTTC
CDR3 protein: CASSYISSREQYF

D gene: TRBD1
V gene: TRBV3-1/TRBV3-2
CDR3 length: 16
clone size: .
J gene: TRBJ2-3
CDR3 DNA: TGTGCCAGCAGCCGGGGACAGGGGGCTGTAACAGATACGCAGTATTTT
CDR3 protein: CASSRGQGAVTDTQYF

D gene: .
V gene: TRBV6-8
CDR3 length: 12
clone size: .
J gene: TRBJ1-1
CDR3 DNA: TGTGCCAGCAGTCGGTTCGATCCGGGAGCTTTCTTT
CDR3 protein: CASSRFDPGAFF

D gene: TRBD1
V gene: TRBV5-4
CDR3 length: 14
clone size: .
J gene: TRBJ1-2
CDR3 DNA: TGTGCCAGCAGCCTGGGGGGGGGACAGGAGGGCTACACCTTC
CDR3 protein: CASSLGGGQEGYTF

D gene: TRBD2
V gene: TRBV27
CDR3 length: 16
clone size: once
J gene: TRBJ2-5
CDR3 DNA: TGTGCCAGCAGTCCCGGGACTAGCGGGGGAGTGGAGACCCAGTACTTC
CDR3 protein: CASSPGTSGGVETQYF

D gene: .
V gene: TRBV6-6
CDR3 length: 13
clone size: .
J gene: TRBJ1-2
CDR3 DNA: TGTGCCAGCAGTTACCCAGGGCTCTATGGCTACACCTTC
CDR3 protein: CASSYPGLYGYTF

D gene: TRBD1
V gene: TRBV7-9
CDR3 length: 15
clone size: few
J gene: TRBJ2-6
CDR3 DNA: TGTGCCAGCATTCAAGGGGGCACTGGGGCCAACGTCCTGACTTTC
CDR3 protein: CASIQGGTGANVLTF

D gene: .
V gene: TRBV12-5
CDR3 length: 18
clone size: .
J gene: TRBJ1-5
CDR3 DNA: TGTGCTAGTGGTTTGGTTGGGTTTGTCGGGGGTAGCAATCAGCCCCAGCATTTT
CDR3 protein: CASGLVGFVGGSNQPQHF

D gene: .
V gene: TRBV7-9
CDR3 length: 16
clone size: .
J gene: TRBJ1-1
CDR3 DNA: TGTGCCAGCAGCTTGGCCCGGGGGACGGTGGATACTGAAGCTTTCTTT
CDR3 protein: CASSLARGTVDTEAFF

D gene: TRBD2
V gene: TRBV6-1
CDR3 length: 16
clone size: .
J gene: TRBJ2-7
CDR3 DNA: TGTGCCAGCAGTGATTTGGGCGGGAGGGCCGACTACGAGCAGTACTTC
CDR3 protein: CASSDLGGRADYEQYF

D gene: .
V gene: TRBV5-4
CDR3 length: 16
clone size: .
J gene: TRBJ2-3
CDR3 DNA: TGTGCCAGCAGCTTGGCTGGGTCCCCTAGGACAGATACGCAGTATTTT
CDR3 protein: CASSLAGSPRTDTQYF

D gene: .
V gene: TRBV2
CDR3 length: 12
clone size: .
J gene: TRBJ2-7
CDR3 DNA: TGTGCGGGGGCAGTACTCTCCTACGAGCAGTACTTC
CDR3 protein: CAGAVLSYEQYF

D gene: TRBD2
V gene: TRBV6-5
CDR3 length: 13
clone size: .
J gene: TRBJ2-2
CDR3 DNA: TGTGCCAGCCGGGAGGTGACCACCGGGGAGCTGTTTTTT
CDR3 protein: CASREVTTGELFF

D gene: TRBD1
V gene: TRBV11-1
CDR3 length: 14
clone size: .
J gene: TRBJ1-2
CDR3 DNA: TGTGCCAGCAGCCCAGGACAGGGGGCGAATGGCTACACCTTC
CDR3 protein: CASSPGQGANGYTF

D gene: TRBD1
V gene: TRBV27
CDR3 length: 14
clone size: .
J gene: TRBJ1-5
CDR3 DNA: TGTGCCAGCGGGGCGACAGGGGGCGGTCAGCCCCAGCATTTT
CDR3 protein: CASGATGGGQPQHF

D gene: .
V gene: TRBV6-4
CDR3 length: 14
clone size: .
J gene: TRBJ2-2
CDR3 DNA: TGTGCCAGCAGTGAGGTTGCGCGGGGGACAGAGCTGTTTTTT
CDR3 protein: CASSEVARGTELFF

D gene: .
V gene: TRBV1
CDR3 length: 9
clone size: .
J gene: TRBJ1-2
CDR3 DNA: TGCACCAGGGGGGGTGGCTACACCTTC
CDR3 protein: CTRGGGYTF

D gene: .
V gene: TRBV3-1/TRBV3-2
CDR3 length: 15
clone size: .
J gene: TRBJ2-3
CDR3 DNA: TGTGCCAGCAGCCTCGGGACTTCCTTCACAGATACGCAGTATTTT
CDR3 protein: CASSLGTSFTDTQYF

D gene: TRBD2
V gene: TRBV6-2/TRBV6-3
CDR3 length: 17
clone size: .
J gene: TRBJ2-7
CDR3 DNA: TGTGCCAGCAGTTACTCGAGGGTTAGCGGGACCTCCTACGAGCAGTACTTC
CDR3 protein: CASSYSRVSGTSYEQYF

D gene: .
V gene: TRBV28
CDR3 length: 15
clone size: .
J gene: TRBJ1-1
CDR3 DNA: TGTGCCAGCAGCTCACCGGGACACAAGGGGACTGAAGCTTTCTTT
CDR3 protein: CASSSPGHKGTEAFF

D gene: .
V gene: TRBV19
CDR3 length: 12
clone size: .
J gene: TRBJ1-5
CDR3 DNA: TGTGCCAGTCGAGCCCTCAATCAGCCCCAGCATTTT
CDR3 protein: CASRALNQPQHF

D gene: TRBD1
V gene: TRBV7-8
CDR3 length: 16
clone size: .
J gene: TRBJ1-3
CDR3 DNA: TGTGCCAGCAGCCGTCGGACAGGGGGAGGCAGAAACACCATATATTTT
CDR3 protein: CASSRRTGGGRNTIYF

D gene: .
V gene: TRBV4-2
CDR3 length: 16
clone size: .
J gene: TRBJ2-7
CDR3 DNA: TGTGCCAGCAGCCAAGAATTCGGCGGAATCTCCTACGAGCAGTACTTC
CDR3 protein: CASSQEFGGISYEQYF

D gene: .
V gene: TRBV6-2/TRBV6-3
CDR3 length: 12
clone size: .
J gene: TRBJ1-1
CDR3 DNA: TGTGCCAGCAGTTTAATGAACACTGAAGCTTTCTTT
CDR3 protein: CASSLMNTEAFF

D gene: .
V gene: TRBV12-3/TRBV12-4
CDR3 length: 13
clone size: .
J gene: TRBJ1-2
CDR3 DNA: TGTGCCAGCAGTTTCACCGGGAGGGATGGCTACACCTTC
CDR3 protein: CASSFTGRDGYTF

D gene: TRBD1
V gene: TRBV6-1
CDR3 length: 14
clone size: .
J gene: TRBJ2-7
CDR3 DNA: TGTGCCAGCAGTGAGGGACAGGGGGCTTACGAGCAGTACTTC
CDR3 protein: CASSEGQGAYEQYF

D gene: TRBD2
V gene: TRBV4-2
CDR3 length: 16
clone size: .
J gene: TRBJ2-3
CDR3 DNA: TGTGCCAGCAGCCAAGAACTAGCGGGAATAGCAGATACGCAGTATTTT
CDR3 protein: CASSQELAGIADTQYF

D gene: .
V gene: TRBV4-2
CDR3 length: 12
clone size: .
J gene: TRBJ1-1
CDR3 DNA: TGTGCCAGCAGCCCTCGAGGGTCTGAAGCTTTCTTT
CDR3 protein: CASSPRGSEAFF

D gene: TRBD1
V gene: TRBV27
CDR3 length: 17
clone size: .
J gene: TRBJ1-6
CDR3 DNA: TGTGCCAGCAGTTTATATGCCGCCAGGGGGATGGATTCACCCCTCCACTTT
CDR3 protein: CASSLYAARGMDSPLHF

D gene: .
V gene: TRBV4-2
CDR3 length: 15
clone size: few
J gene: TRBJ1-2
CDR3 DNA: TGTGCCAGCAGCCAACCGGACAGTTTTAACTATGGCTACACCTTC
CDR3 protein: CASSQPDSFNYGYTF

D gene: .
V gene: TRBV5-1
CDR3 length: 15
clone size: .
J gene: TRBJ1-6
CDR3 DNA: TGCGCCAGCAGCTTGGCTCCGGGGGGAGGTTCACCCCTCCACTTT
CDR3 protein: CASSLAPGGGSPLHF

D gene: TRBD1
V gene: TRBV5-4
CDR3 length: 15
clone size: .
J gene: TRBJ2-7
CDR3 DNA: TGTGCCAGCAGCACTGGGCGGACAGGCCCCTACGAGCAGTACTTC
CDR3 protein: CASSTGRTGPYEQYF

D gene: .
V gene: TRBV30
CDR3 length: 12
clone size: .
J gene: TRBJ1-1
CDR3 DNA: TGTGCCTGGGACACAGGGAGAACTGAAGCTTTCTTT
CDR3 protein: CAWDTGRTEAFF

D gene: .
V gene: TRBV28
CDR3 length: 14
clone size: .
J gene: TRBJ1-2
CDR3 DNA: TGTGCCAGCAGTGAGGACGCGGGGGTCGGTGGCTACACCTTC
CDR3 protein: CASSEDAGVGGYTF

D gene: TRBD2
V gene: TRBV15
CDR3 length: 17
clone size: .
J gene: TRBJ2-1
CDR3 DNA: TGTGCCACCAGCATGGGGACTAGCGGGGGATCATACAATGAGCAGTTCTTC
CDR3 protein: CATSMGTSGGSYNEQFF

D gene: TRBD2
V gene: TRBV4-3
CDR3 length: 15
clone size: .
J gene: TRBJ2-7
CDR3 DNA: TGCGCCAGCAGCCAGACTAGCGGGAGAGCCGACGAGCAGTACTTC
CDR3 protein: CASSQTSGRADEQYF

D gene: .
V gene: TRBV10-3
CDR3 length: 17
clone size: .
J gene: TRBJ2-7
CDR3 DNA: TGTGCCATCAGTGATCTCGGGGGAACCCCCCTCCTCTACGAGCAGTACTTC
CDR3 protein: CAISDLGGTPLLYEQYF

D gene: .
V gene: TRBV10-3
CDR3 length: 13
clone size: .
J gene: TRBJ2-3
CDR3 DNA: TGTGCCATCAGTGAAGACAAATCAGATACGCAGTATTTT
CDR3 protein: CAISEDKSDTQYF

D gene: TRBD1
V gene: TRBV2
CDR3 length: 16
clone size: .
J gene: TRBJ1-4
CDR3 DNA: TGTGCCAGCAGTGGGGACAGTTCATATACTAATGAAAAACTGTTTTTT
CDR3 protein: CASSGDSSYTNEKLFF

D gene: TRBD2
V gene: TRBV5-4
CDR3 length: 17
clone size: .
J gene: TRBJ2-3
CDR3 DNA: TGTGCCAGCAGCTCGACGACTAGCGGCACTAGCACAGATACGCAGTATTTT
CDR3 protein: CASSSTTSGTSTDTQYF

D gene: .
V gene: TRBV24-1
CDR3 length: 15
clone size: .
J gene: TRBJ2-1
CDR3 DNA: TGTGCCACCAGTGATCCCCAGGTAGGCTCGAATGAGCAGTTCTTC
CDR3 protein: CATSDPQVGSNEQFF

D gene: TRBD1
V gene: TRBV4-2
CDR3 length: 16
clone size: .
J gene: TRBJ1-2
CDR3 DNA: TGTGCCAGCAGCCAAGAAGGGTCAGGGGGCAACTATGGCTACACCTTC
CDR3 protein: CASSQEGSGGNYGYTF

D gene: TRBD1
V gene: TRBV19
CDR3 length: 15
clone size: .
J gene: TRBJ2-3
CDR3 DNA: TGTGCCAGTAGCACCACAGGGGCTAGCACAGATACGCAGTATTTT
CDR3 protein: CASSTTGASTDTQYF

D gene: TRBD2
V gene: TRBV30
CDR3 length: 13
clone size: few
J gene: TRBJ2-7
CDR3 DNA: TGTGCCTGGTTAGCGGGGAACTCCTACGAGCAGTACTTC
CDR3 protein: CAWLAGNSYEQYF

D gene: TRBD1
V gene: TRBV5-1
CDR3 length: 15
clone size: .
J gene: TRBJ2-2
CDR3 DNA: TGCGCCACGCAGGCAGGGGGCGCGGGAACCGGGGAGCTGTTTTTT
CDR3 protein: CATQAGGAGTGELFF

D gene: .
V gene: TRBV7-2
CDR3 length: 17
clone size: .
J gene: TRBJ1-6
CDR3 DNA: TGTGCCAGCAGCTTATATCCCACAGAAGCATATAATTCACCCCTCCACTTT
CDR3 protein: CASSLYPTEAYNSPLHF